The 25 T cell receptor beta chains reported below all come from one sample, sequenced in a study of shared T cell receptors in the human thymus. Sequencing was performed with immunoSEQ multiplex PCR; in TCRdb, only in-frame clones are kept and a portion is missing. The top ten clones hold about 0.011% of a sample with some 760,000 clones, 80% to 90% of them seen once. This sample was shared with a second study, whose subject was human thymus T cells.

The sequencing sample was made of thymocytes. The receptor source for this set is a girl under three years old with a congenital heart defect.

The gene calls are TRBV5-6 and TRBJ1-2, with 12 bases matching TRBD1. V dropped 7 bases and J dropped 4; count of bases not matched to a gene: 17. Germline CDR1 is SGHDT and CDR2 is YYEEEE. The CDR3 sequence is 18 residues long. CDR3 sequence: CASGNSGTGGRGCYGYTF. The CDR3 DNA reads as TGTGCCAGCGGCAACTCCGGGACAGGGGGCAGAGGATGCTATGGCTACACCTTC.

The table lists this clone with a few counts. The chain combines TRBV29-1 with TRBJ1-5, with D perhaps matching TRBD1 (6 bases). The germline V gene has CDR1 SQVTM and CDR2 ANQGSEA. This CDR3 is 13 amino acids long. V shed 5 bases and J shed 3 bases, with 11 bases lying between them. CDR3 protein: CSVSRGNNQPQHF. The CDR3 nucleotides read TGCAGCGTTTCAAGGGGGAACAATCAGCCCCAGCATTTT.

V and J are TRBV9 and TRBJ2-1, with a weak D call TRBD2 (6 bases). Germline V lookup: CDR1 SGDLS, CDR2 YYNGEE. CDR3 length equals 15 residues. Trimming took off 3 bases at V and 3 bases at J, with 13 bases between the two ends. CDR3 coding DNA: TGTGCCAGCAGCGCCCGGGGGACCTACTACAATGAGCAGTTCTTC. This encodes CASSARGTYYNEQFF.

The chain carries TRBV6-6 and TRBJ1-6; TRBD1 matches 9 bases. Trimming took 2 bases from V and 7 from J; bases not matched to a gene: 3. Germline V gives CDR1 MNHNY, CDR2 SVGAGI (reference sequence). The CDR3 length is 15 residues. CDR3 amino acids: CASSYTGQGNSPLHF. The CDR3 DNA is TGTGCCAGCAGTTACACAGGACAGGGGAATTCACCCCTCCACTTT.

The V and J genes are TRBV4-1 and TRBJ2-7; D may be TRBD2 (7 bases). The V and J ends lost 0 bases and 2 bases respectively, with 11 bases between them. From germline, CDR1 is MGHRA and CDR2 YSYEKL. The CDR3 contains 15 residues. DNA for the CDR3: TGCGCCAGCAGCCAAGATGGGGGGGCCGCCTACGAGCAGTACTTC. This gives the protein CASSQDGGAAYEQYF.

The chain has TRBV14 and TRBJ2-1; 8 bases match TRBD1. The CDR3 spans 17 residues. Germline CDR1 reads SGHDN; CDR2 reads FVKESK. V was clipped by 3 bases and J by 4 bases; unmatched bases: 11. The DNA of the CDR3 is TGTGCCAGCAGCCACAACGGACAGGGCCACCTATACAATGAGCAGTTCTTC. This encodes CASSHNGQGHLYNEQFF.

The chain uses TRBV5-6 and TRBJ1-2, with a possible D match to TRBD1 (6 bases). The CDR3 is 19 amino acids. V gave up 0 bases and J gave up 0 bases, with 21 bases separating them. The germline V gene encodes CDR1 SGHDT and CDR2 YYEEEE. The CDR3 loop reads CASSLGGGGPSSTNYGYTF. CDR3 DNA sequence: TGTGCCAGCAGCTTGGGGGGCGGGGGCCCCTCCTCGACTAACTATGGCTACACCTTC.

The chain is built from TRBV4-1 and TRBJ2-3; 8 bases match TRBD1. This CDR3 contains 18 residues. V lost 2 bases, J lost 0 bases, and 10 bases stayed unmatched. Germline CDR1 and CDR2: MGHRA and YSYEKL. This CDR3 is CASSQSRDRTSSTDTQYF. For the CDR3, the DNA is TGCGCCAGCAGCCAAAGCCGGGACAGGACCTCTAGCACAGATACGCAGTATTTT.

The V and J genes are TRBV7-2 and TRBJ1-2; 7 bases are shared with TRBD1. The V segment lost 5 bases and the J segment 2 bases; nucleotides outside the gene matches: 2. Germline lookup yields CDR1 SGHTA and CDR2 FQGNSA. The CDR3 has 13 amino acids. This chain's CDR3 is CASSQDRNYGYTF. The CDR3 coding sequence is TGTGCCAGCAGCCAGGACAGGAACTATGGCTACACCTTC.

The chain couples TRBV27 to TRBJ1-3, with D unclear. Per germline, CDR1 MNHEY and CDR2 SMNVEV (reference sequence). V was trimmed by 4 bases and J by 3 bases, leaving 16 bases between them. The CDR3 covers 16 residues. CDR3 bases: TGTGCCAGCAGTTCCCTTTCAGGCAGAGATGGAAACACCATATATTTT. Translating it yields CASSSLSGRDGNTIYF.

The CDR3 loop reads CASSLVPRGRRAEAFF. In DNA form, the CDR3 reads TGCGCCAGCAGCTTGGTACCTAGGGGGAGACGTGCTGAAGCTTTCTTT. V usage is TRBV5-1 and J usage is TRBJ1-1; D perhaps matches TRBD1 (6 bases). Trimming took 0 bases from V and 6 from J, leaving 18 bases between them. Germline lookup yields CDR1 SGHRS and CDR2 YFSETQ. This CDR3 comprises 16 residues.

The sample holds one count of this clone. The genes are TRBV28 and TRBJ1-1; D not certain. The CDR3 totals 18 residues. Germline lookup yields CDR1 MDHEN and CDR2 SYDVKM. The V end was cut by 3 bases, the J end by 4 bases, with 24 bases between. The CDR3 protein is CASSFVFGSGEAGTEAFF. The CDR3 nucleotides are TGTGCCAGCAGTTTTGTTTTCGGCAGCGGGGAGGCGGGCACTGAAGCTTTCTTT.

CDR3 in amino acids: CASRYRTGSHSYEQYF. CDR3 in DNA: TGTGCCAGCAGATATCGGACAGGTTCACACTCCTACGAGCAGTACTTC. The genes are TRBV5-8 and TRBJ2-7; 7 bases are shared with TRBD1. V lost 5 bases, J lost 0 bases, and 11 bases stayed unmatched. The length of the CDR3 is 16 residues. Germline-derived CDR1 and CDR2 are SGHTS and YDEGEE.

This sequence joins TRBV11-2 and TRBJ1-6; D is ambiguous. The CDR3 is made up of 16 amino acids. The germline V gene has CDR1 SGHAT and CDR2 FQNNGV. Trimming removed 2 bases at V and 7 bases at J, with 15 bases between. The CDR3 region has the DNA TGTGCCAGCAGCTTAAAGAATCCGACCGGGAATTCACCCCTCCACTTT. Protein sequence: CASSLKNPTGNSPLHF.

The gene calls are TRBV7-8 and TRBJ1-2; 10 positions agree with TRBD1. Germline loops: CDR1 SGHVS, CDR2 FQNEAQ. This CDR3 region has 17 residues. The V and J ends lost 5 bases and 8 bases, in that order; junction bases with no gene match: 17. CDR3 loop: CASSTPSVGQGGLGYTF. Written as DNA, the CDR3 is TGTGCCAGCAGCACCCCAAGTGTTGGACAGGGGGGATTAGGCTACACCTTC.

The V gene is TRBV6-1, the J gene TRBJ1-1; 9 positions match TRBD1. This CDR3 region has 16 residues. Germline CDR1 is MNHNS and CDR2 is SASEGT. V lost 2 bases and J lost 4; bases outside the gene matches: 8. CDR3 nucleotides: TGTGCCAGCAGTGAAAAGGGACAGGGATCCGGCACTGAAGCTTTCTTT. Translating it yields CASSEKGQGSGTEAFF.

The chain is built from TRBV2 and TRBJ1-5, with D possibly TRBD1 on 5 matching bases. V was cut by 7 bases and J by 5 bases, with 9 bases left in between. CDR1 SNHLY and CDR2 FYNNEI come from the germline V gene. This CDR3 comprises 12 residues. The CDR3 DNA reads TGTGCCAGCAATAGCAGGGATCAGCCCCAGCATTTT. Protein sequence: CASNSRDQPQHF.

The gene calls are TRBV28 and TRBJ1-4; D is unclear. The CDR3 is 19 residues long. In germline, CDR1 is MDHEN, CDR2 SYDVKM. V lost 5 bases, J lost 0 bases, and 22 bases lay in between. The DNA for the CDR3 is TGTGCCAGCAGTCCCCCTAGGACGGCCGGAGGTCCAACTAATGAAAAACTGTTTTTT. Translating it yields CASSPPRTAGGPTNEKLFF.

The rearrangement uses TRBV6-6 and TRBJ1-2; no reliable D call. Germline values: CDR1 MNHNY, CDR2 SVGAGI (reference sequence). V was clipped by 1 base and J by 1 base, with 4 bases between them. The CDR3 sequence is 13 residues long. The CDR3 nucleotides read TGTGCCAGCAGTTACTACAGTAACTATGGCTACACCTTC. As protein: CASSYYSNYGYTF.

The chain is built from TRBV6-5 and TRBJ2-7; tentatively, D is TRBD2 (6 bases). Germline V gene sequence: CDR1 MNHEY, CDR2 SVGAGI. V lost 7 bases, J lost 2 bases, and 18 bases lay in between. CDR3 size: 15 residues. CDR3 in amino acids: CASNLHGTETYEQYF. The CDR3 DNA is TGTGCCAGCAACCTTCATGGGACTGAGACCTACGAGCAGTACTTC.

The rearrangement links TRBV5-1 to TRBJ2-1; 9 bases align to TRBD2. Germline V lookup: CDR1 SGHRS, CDR2 YFSETQ. After removal of 7 bases from V and 0 bases from J, the junction contained 5 bases not matched to a gene. CDR3 length: 15 amino acids. CDR3 sequence (DNA): TGCGCCAGCGCTGCGGGGGGGAGCTCCTACAATGAGCAGTTCTTC. Protein: CASAAGGSSYNEQFF.

The chain is built from TRBV29-1 and TRBJ1-2, with D tentatively TRBD1 (6 bases). CDR1 is SQVTM, CDR2 ANQGSEA, per germline. The V end was cut by 8 bases, the J end by 3 bases, with 19 bases between. CDR3 length: 14 residues. CDR3 protein: CSLWGGTDDYGYTF. CDR3 bases: TGCAGCCTTTGGGGGGGCACGGATGACTATGGCTACACCTTC.

The chain combines TRBV4-3 with TRBJ2-2; D call uncertain. CDR3 length: 19 residues. Trimming took 0 bases from V and 1 from J, leaving 18 bases between them. CDR1 and CDR2 (germline): LGHNA, YSLEER. As DNA, the CDR3 is TGCGCCAGCAGCCAAGATCCTCCCCTCCCCACGGGGAACACCGGGGAGCTGTTTTTT. The encoded protein is CASSQDPPLPTGNTGELFF.

CDR3 loop: CSVRGTTGNEKLFF. The CDR3 DNA sequence: TGCAGCGTCCGCGGGACGACTGGGAATGAAAAACTGTTTTTT. The chain recombines TRBV29-1 with TRBJ1-4; a possible D gene is TRBD1 (5 bases). V was clipped by 6 bases and J by 5 bases, with 16 bases between them. The CDR3 length is 14 residues. In germline, CDR1 is SQVTM, CDR2 ANQGSEA.

V gene TRBV5-1 combines with J gene TRBJ2-5, with TRBD2 matching over 13 bases. This CDR3 spans 16 amino acids. Germline assignment: CDR1 SGHRS and CDR2 YFSETQ. The ends lost 4 bases at V and 1 base at J; junction bases unmatched: 4. The DNA for the CDR3 is TGCGCCAGCAGCCCCGGGACTAGCGGGACCCAAGAGACCCAGTACTTC. Protein product: CASSPGTSGTQETQYF.